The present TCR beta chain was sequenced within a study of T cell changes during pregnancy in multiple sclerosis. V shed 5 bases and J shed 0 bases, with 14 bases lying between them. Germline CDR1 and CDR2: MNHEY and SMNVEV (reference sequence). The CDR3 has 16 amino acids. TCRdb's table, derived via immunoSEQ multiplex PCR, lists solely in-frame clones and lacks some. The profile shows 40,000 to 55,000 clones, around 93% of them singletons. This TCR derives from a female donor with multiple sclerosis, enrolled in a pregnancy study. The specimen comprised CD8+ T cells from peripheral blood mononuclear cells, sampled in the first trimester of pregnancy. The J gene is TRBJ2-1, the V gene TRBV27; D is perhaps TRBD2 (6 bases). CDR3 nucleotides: TGTGCCAGCAGTCCTGGGACTCTTAGCTCCTACAATGAGCAGTTCTTC. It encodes CASSPGTLSSYNEQFF.